The clone carrying this TCR beta chain was seen repeatedly, ten times or more. The target antigen is unknown. The record originates from a study of T cells in Graves' hyperthyroidism and ophthalmopathy. The ends lost 0 bases at V and 3 bases at J; junction bases unmatched: 5. The CDR3 has 16 residues. Germline CDR1 reads SGHDN; CDR2 reads FVKESK. It was RNA transcripts that yielded the amplified TCR beta CDR3 regions. HTBI primers were the set used in a first-round RT-PCR of the TCR CDR3. TCRdb recomputed calls from the multiplex PCR reads with MiXCR, one row per CDR3 protein. Of roughly 500,000 distinct CDR3 sequences listed, 35% to 55% were seen once; the top ten hold around 20%. Notes on the study in general: Most clonotypes expanded in thyroid above 0.001 were likewise present in blood. The model predicted ophthalmopathy a median 6.5 months before onset.

Diagnoses were established using clinical symptoms, serum thyroxine and TRAb, thyroid ultrasound and orbital computed tomography. Sample: peripheral blood or thyroid tissue (not recorded which). The V gene is TRBV14, the J gene TRBJ1-3; 7 bases fit TRBD1. This sequence originates from an adult woman with Graves' disease, either hyperthyroidism or ophthalmopathy (not recorded which). This chain's CDR3 is CASSQDPGGSGNTIYF. DNA for the CDR3: TGTGCCAGCAGCCAAGACCCAGGGGGAAGTGGAAACACCATATATTTT.